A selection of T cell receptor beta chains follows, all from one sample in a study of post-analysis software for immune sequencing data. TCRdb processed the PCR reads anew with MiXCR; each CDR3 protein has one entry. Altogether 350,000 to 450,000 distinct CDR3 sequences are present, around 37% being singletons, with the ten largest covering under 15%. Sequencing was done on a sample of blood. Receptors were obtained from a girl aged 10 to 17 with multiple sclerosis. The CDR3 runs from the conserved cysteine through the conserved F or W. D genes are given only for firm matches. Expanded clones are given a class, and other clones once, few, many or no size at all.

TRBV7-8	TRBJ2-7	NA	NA	TGTGCCAGCAGCTTTAGGGCCGGGAGCTCCTACGAGCAGTACTTC	CASSFRAGSSYEQYF
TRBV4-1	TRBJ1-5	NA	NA	TGCGCCAGCAGCCAAGATTGGGGATCGGTTCAGCCCCAGCATTTT	CASSQDWGSVQPQHF
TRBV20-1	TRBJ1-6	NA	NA	TGCAGTGCACGGAACAGGGTGGGGTCCTATAATTCACCCCTCCACTTT	CSARNRVGSYNSPLHF
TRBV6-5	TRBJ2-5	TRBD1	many	TGTGCCAGCAGTCCGGACAGGATAGGTCAAGAGACCCAGTACTTC	CASSPDRIGQETQYF
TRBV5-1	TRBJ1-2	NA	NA	TGCGCCAGCAGCGCGCGACAGACCAATAAAAATGGCTACACCTTC	CASSARQTNKNGYTF
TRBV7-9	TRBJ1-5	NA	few	TGTGCCAGCAGCCCCTTAAAAGGGGGGGCCCAGCATTTT	CASSPLKGGAQHF
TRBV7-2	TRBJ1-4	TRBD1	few	TGTGCCAGCAGCCCCTCGGACAGGGGGAGGGAAAAACTGTTTTTT	CASSPSDRGREKLFF
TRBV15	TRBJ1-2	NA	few	TGTGCCACCAGCAGAGATCGAGGGGTTTACTATGGCTACACCTTC	CATSRDRGVYYGYTF
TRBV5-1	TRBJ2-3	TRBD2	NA	TGCGCCAGCAGCTTGTACCTCGGCGGGGGACTAGATAGGACAGATACGCAGTATTTT	CASSLYLGGGLDRTDTQYF
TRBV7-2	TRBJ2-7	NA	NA	TGTGCCAGCAGCCATAGCGGCGCCCTTACCTACGAGCAGTACTTC	CASSHSGALTYEQYF
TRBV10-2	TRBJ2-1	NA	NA	TGCGCCAGCAGTGATGTCGGGGCGGATGAGCAGTTCTTC	CASSDVGADEQFF
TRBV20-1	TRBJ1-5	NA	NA	TGCAGTGCTAGGCCCCAGGGCAATCAGCCCCAGCATTTT	CSARPQGNQPQHF
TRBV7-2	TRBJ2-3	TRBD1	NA	TGTGCCAGCAGCTCTTGGACAGGGTTTGATACGCAGTATTTT	CASSSWTGFDTQYF
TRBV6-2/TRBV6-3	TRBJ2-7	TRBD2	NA	TGTGCCAGCAGTTACCCTTCGGGAAGCGGGGCAAACTACGAGCAGTACTTC	CASSYPSGSGANYEQYF
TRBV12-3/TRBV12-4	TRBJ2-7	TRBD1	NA	TGTGCCAGCACCGATGGGACAGGGGGCTACGAGCAGTACTTC	CASTDGTGGYEQYF
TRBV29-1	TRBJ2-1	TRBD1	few	TGCAGCGTCGACAGGGCCAATGAGCAGTTCTTC	CSVDRANEQFF
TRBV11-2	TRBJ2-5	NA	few	TGTGCCAGCAGCTTAGGTTCAGGGGTGGGGACCCAGTACTTC	CASSLGSGVGTQYF
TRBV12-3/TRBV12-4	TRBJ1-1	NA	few	TGTGCCAGCAGTTTAGCCGACCGGCGGGCTGAAGCTTTCTTT	CASSLADRRAEAFF
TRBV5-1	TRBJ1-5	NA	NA	TGCGCCAGCAGCCGGGGTCCAAATCAGCCCCAGCATTTT	CASSRGPNQPQHF
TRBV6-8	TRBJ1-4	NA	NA	TGTGCCAGCAACAAATCATCCAATGAAAAACTGTTTTTT	CASNKSSNEKLFF
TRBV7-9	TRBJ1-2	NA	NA	TGTGCCAGCAGCTTAGGGGCAGGTCCGCCCTATGGCTACACCTTC	CASSLGAGPPYGYTF
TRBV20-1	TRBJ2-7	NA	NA	TGCAGTGCTAGCCCTCCGGGACCCACTGGCGAGCAGTACTTC	CSASPPGPTGEQYF
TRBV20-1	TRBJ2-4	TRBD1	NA	TGCAGTGCTAGATCGACAGGGTACGGCGAAAACATTCAGTACTTC	CSARSTGYGENIQYF
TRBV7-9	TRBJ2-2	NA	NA	TGTGCCAGCAGCTACCTGGGCTCCATGAACACCGGGGAGCTGTTTTTT	CASSYLGSMNTGELFF
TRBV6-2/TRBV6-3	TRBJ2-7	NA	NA	TGTGCCAGCAGTTACGACCACGGTAGCTACGAGCAGTACTTC	CASSYDHGSYEQYF
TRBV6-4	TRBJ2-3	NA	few	TGTGCCAGCAGTGCCGAGGAAGGAACAGATACGCAGTATTTT	CASSAEEGTDTQYF
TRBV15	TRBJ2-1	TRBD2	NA	TGTGCCACCAGCAGATCCCATAGCGGGGGGGCTTTGGGTTACAATGAGCAGTTCTTC	CATSRSHSGGALGYNEQFF
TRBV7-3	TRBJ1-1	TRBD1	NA	TGTGCCAGCAGCTCCACCCCCGGGACAGCTGAAGCTTTCTTT	CASSSTPGTAEAFF
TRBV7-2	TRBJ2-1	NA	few	TGTGCCAGCAGCTTAGATGGGACTCACTACAATGAGCAGTTCTTC	CASSLDGTHYNEQFF
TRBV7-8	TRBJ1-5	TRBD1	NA	TGTGCCAGCAGCGACCGGGACAGGGGGCTGGATCAGCCCCAGCATTTT	CASSDRDRGLDQPQHF
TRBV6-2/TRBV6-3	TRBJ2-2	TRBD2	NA	TGTGCCAGCAGCGGGGGGGCCCCCGGGGAGCTGTTTTTT	CASSGGAPGELFF
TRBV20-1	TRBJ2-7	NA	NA	TGCAGTGCTAGAGTAGCCAGCGACAACTCCTACGAGCAGTACTTC	CSARVASDNSYEQYF
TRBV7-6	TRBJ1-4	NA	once	TGTGCCAGCAGCTTACTCGGGGGCGGCGGAGAAAAACTGTTTTTT	CASSLLGGGGEKLFF
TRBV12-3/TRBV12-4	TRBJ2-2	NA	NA	TGTGCCAGTGGGGGAGGAGGGCGCTTGGTCGGGAGATTCACCGGGGAGCTGTTTTTT	CASGGGGRLVGRFTGELFF
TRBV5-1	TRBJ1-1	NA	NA	TGCGCCAGCAGCTTCCGGGAGCCCAAGGACACTGAAGCTTTCTTT	CASSFREPKDTEAFF
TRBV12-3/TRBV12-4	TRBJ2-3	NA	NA	TGTGCCAGCAGTTTGATTTTGGCGGGGAGCACAGATACGCAGTATTTT	CASSLILAGSTDTQYF